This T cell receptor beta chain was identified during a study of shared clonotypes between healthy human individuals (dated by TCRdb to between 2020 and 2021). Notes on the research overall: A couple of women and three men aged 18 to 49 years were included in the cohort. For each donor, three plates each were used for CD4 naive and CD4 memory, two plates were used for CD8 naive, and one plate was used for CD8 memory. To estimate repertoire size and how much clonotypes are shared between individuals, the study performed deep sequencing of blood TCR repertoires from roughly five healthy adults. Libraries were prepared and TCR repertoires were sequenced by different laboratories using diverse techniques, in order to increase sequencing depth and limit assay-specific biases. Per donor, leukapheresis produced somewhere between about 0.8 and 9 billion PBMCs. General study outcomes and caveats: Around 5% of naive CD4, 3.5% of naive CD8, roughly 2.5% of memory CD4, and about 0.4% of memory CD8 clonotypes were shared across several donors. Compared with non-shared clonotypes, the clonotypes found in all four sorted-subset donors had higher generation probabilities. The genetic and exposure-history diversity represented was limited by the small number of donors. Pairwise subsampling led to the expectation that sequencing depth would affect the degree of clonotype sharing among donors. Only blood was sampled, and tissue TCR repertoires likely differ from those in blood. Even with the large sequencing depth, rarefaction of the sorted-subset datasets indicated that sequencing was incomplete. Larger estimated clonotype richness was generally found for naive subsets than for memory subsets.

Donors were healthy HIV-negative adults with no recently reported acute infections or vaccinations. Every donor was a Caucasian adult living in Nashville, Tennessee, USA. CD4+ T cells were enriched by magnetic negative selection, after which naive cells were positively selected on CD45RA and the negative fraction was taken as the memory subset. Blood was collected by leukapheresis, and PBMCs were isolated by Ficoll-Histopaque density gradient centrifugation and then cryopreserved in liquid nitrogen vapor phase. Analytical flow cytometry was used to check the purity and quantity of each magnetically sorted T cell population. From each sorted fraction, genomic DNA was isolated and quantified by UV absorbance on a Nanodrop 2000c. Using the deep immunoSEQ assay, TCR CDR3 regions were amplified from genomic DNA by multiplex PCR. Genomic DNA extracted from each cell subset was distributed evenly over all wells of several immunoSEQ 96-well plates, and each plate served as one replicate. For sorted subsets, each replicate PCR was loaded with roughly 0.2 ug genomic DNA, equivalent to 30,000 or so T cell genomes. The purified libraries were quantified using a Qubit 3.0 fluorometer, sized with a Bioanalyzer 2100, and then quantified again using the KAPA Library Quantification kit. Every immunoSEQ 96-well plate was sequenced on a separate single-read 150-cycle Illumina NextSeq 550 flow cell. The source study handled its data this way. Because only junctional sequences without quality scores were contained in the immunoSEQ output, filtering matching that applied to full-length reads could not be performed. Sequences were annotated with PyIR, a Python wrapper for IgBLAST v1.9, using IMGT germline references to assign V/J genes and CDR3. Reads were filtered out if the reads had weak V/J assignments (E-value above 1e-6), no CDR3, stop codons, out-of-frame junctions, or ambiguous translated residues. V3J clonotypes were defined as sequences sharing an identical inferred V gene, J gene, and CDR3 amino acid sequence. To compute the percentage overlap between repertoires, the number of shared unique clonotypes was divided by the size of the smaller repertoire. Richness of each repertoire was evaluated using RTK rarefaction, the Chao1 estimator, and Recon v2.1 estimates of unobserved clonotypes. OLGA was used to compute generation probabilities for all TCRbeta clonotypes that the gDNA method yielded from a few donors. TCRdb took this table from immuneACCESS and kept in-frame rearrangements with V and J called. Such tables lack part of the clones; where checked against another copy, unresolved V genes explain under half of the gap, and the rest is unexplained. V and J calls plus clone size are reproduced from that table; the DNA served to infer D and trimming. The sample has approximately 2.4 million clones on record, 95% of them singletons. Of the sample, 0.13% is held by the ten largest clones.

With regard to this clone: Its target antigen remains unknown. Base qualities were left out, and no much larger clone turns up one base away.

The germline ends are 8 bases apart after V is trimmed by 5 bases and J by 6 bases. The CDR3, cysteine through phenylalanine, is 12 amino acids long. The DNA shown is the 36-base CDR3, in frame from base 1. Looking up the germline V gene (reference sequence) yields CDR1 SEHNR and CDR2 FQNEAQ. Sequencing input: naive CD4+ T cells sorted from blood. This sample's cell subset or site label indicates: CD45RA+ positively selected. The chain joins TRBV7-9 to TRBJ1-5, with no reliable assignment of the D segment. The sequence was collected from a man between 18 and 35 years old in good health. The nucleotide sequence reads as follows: TGTGCCAGCAGCCCCCTGAGTCAGCCCCAGCATTTT. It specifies CASSPLSQPQHF.